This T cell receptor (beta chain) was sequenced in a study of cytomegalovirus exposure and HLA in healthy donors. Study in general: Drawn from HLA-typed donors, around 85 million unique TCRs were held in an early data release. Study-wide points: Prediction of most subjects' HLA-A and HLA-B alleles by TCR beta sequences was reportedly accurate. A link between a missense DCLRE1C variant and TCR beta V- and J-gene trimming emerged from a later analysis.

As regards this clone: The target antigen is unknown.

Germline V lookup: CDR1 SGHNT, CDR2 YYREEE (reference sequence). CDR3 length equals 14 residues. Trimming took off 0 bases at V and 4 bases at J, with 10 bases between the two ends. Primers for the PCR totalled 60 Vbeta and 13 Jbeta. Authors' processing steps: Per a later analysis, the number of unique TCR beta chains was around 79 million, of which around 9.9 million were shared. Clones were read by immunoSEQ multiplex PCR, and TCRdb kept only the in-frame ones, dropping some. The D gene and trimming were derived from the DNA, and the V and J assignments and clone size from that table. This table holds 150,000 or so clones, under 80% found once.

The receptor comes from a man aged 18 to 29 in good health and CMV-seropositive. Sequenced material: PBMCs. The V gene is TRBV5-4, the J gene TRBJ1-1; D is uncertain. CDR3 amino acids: CASSLGVGSTEAFF. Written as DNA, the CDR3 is TGTGCCAGCAGCTTGGGGGTGGGGAGCACTGAAGCTTTCTTT.